The rows below give T cell receptor beta chains drawn from one sample of a study of T cell responses to AZD1222 COVID-19 vaccine. Data came from immunoSEQ multiplex PCR; TCRdb stores just in-frame clones and leaves some out. The table records roughly 150,000 clones, around 90% of them present only once. This material consisted of peripheral blood, taken 28 days after the second AZD1222 dose. All receptors derive from an adult who received the AZD1222 COVID-19 vaccine. Each CDR3 is given with its conserved first and last residue. The D gene is left open where the match is weak. Expanded clones are given a class, and other clones once, few, many or no size at all.

TRBJ1-1 TRBV5-1 TRBD1 - TGCGCCAGCAGCCTTACGACAGGGGAAGCTTTCTTT CASSLTTGEAFF
TRBJ1-3 TRBV11-2 - - TGTGCCAGCAGGACGGGTTGGGCCATATATTTT CASRTGWAIYF
TRBJ1-3 TRBV6-5 - - TGTGCCAGCAGATTACAGGGCTCCTCTGGAAACACCATATATTTT CASRLQGSSGNTIYF
TRBJ1-1 TRBV5-5 - once TGTGCCAGCAGCTTGGACGGGGTATGGGACACTGAAGCTTTCTTT CASSLDGVWDTEAFF
TRBJ1-2 TRBV6-5 - - TGTGCCAGCAGCCACCGTAGACAGACCTATGGCTACACCTTC CASSHRRQTYGYTF
TRBJ1-6 TRBV5-1 - - TGCGCCAGCAGCTTGGGTGGGGGGTCCGGTTCACCCCTCCACTTT CASSLGGGSGSPLHF
TRBJ1-1 TRBV5-1 TRBD1 - TGCGCCAGCAGCATCGGGACAGGGGGGACTGAAGCTTTCTTT CASSIGTGGTEAFF
TRBJ1-4 TRBV18 TRBD1 - TGTGCCAGCTCACCGACCAAGGGACAGGGTATTAATGAAAAACTGTTTTTT CASSPTKGQGINEKLFF
TRBJ1-5 TRBV10-3 TRBD1 - TGTGCCATCAGTGAAACAGGGACAGCTCGTTATAGCAATCAGCCCCAGCATTTT CAISETGTARYSNQPQHF
TRBJ1-2 TRBV5-1 TRBD1 - TGCGCCAGCAGCCGTACGACCGCCTCGACAGGGGGCTACTCGGATGGCTACACCTTC CASSRTTASTGGYSDGYTF
TRBJ2-5 TRBV19 - - TGTGCCAGTAGTATCCCCCCGGGGGAGACCCAGTACTTC CASSIPPGETQYF
TRBJ2-3 TRBV7-6 - - TGTGCCAGCAGCTTAAGGGGGGCCTCGGAGCAGTATTTT CASSLRGASEQYF
TRBJ1-1 TRBV4-2 - once TGTGCCAGCAGTCCGGGGGCAGGAGCTTTCTTT CASSPGAGAFF
TRBJ2-3 TRBV19 TRBD2 - TGTGCCAGTAGTATCAGCGGGGGTACCGGAGATACGCAGTATTTT CASSISGGTGDTQYF
TRBJ2-2 TRBV27 TRBD1 once TGTGCCAGCAGTTTGCGGACAGGTGTCGGTACCGGGGAGCTGTTTTTT CASSLRTGVGTGELFF
TRBJ1-5 TRBV15 - - TGTGCCACCAGCAGAGATATTGGGACGGGAGGCAATCAGCCCCAGCATTTT CATSRDIGTGGNQPQHF
TRBJ1-2 TRBV10-3 - - TGTGCCATCAGTGATGTTTGGGGGGTGGAGAACTATGGCTACACCTTC CAISDVWGVENYGYTF
TRBJ2-1 TRBV7-8 TRBD2 - TGTGCCAGCAGCTTAGGTCAGGTCGGGACTAGCGCACACAATGAGCAGTTCTTC CASSLGQVGTSAHNEQFF
TRBJ1-2 TRBV6-5 - - TGTGCCAGCAGTTACAATGCCAGGGGCCCCTATGGCTACACCTTC CASSYNARGPYGYTF
TRBJ1-1 TRBV6-5 - - TGTGCCAGCAGATTGGGGCCCTTGGGGACTGAAGCTTTCTTT CASRLGPLGTEAFF
TRBJ2-1 TRBV29-1 - - TGCAGCGTTGACGTTCCGGAAAACAACGTGGAGCAGTTCTTC CSVDVPENNVEQFF
TRBJ1-2 TRBV14 - - TGTGCCAGCAGCCTCACGGGCAGGGGTCTCGGCTACACCTTC CASSLTGRGLGYTF
TRBJ1-3 TRBV6-5 TRBD1 - TGTGCCACCAGGGGGCAGGTGGCTGGAAACACCATATATTTT CATRGQVAGNTIYF
TRBJ1-5 TRBV19 TRBD1 - TGTGCCAGTAGTCCACAGGGGTGGGTCCATCAGCCCCAGCATTTT CASSPQGWVHQPQHF
TRBJ1-2 TRBV5-1 TRBD1 - TGCGCCAGCAGCTTGAGTTATTGGGACAGGCCGGCTAACTATGGCTACACCTTC CASSLSYWDRPANYGYTF
TRBJ1-1 TRBV18 TRBD1 - TGTGCCAGCTCACCCCGGACAGGGGGCGGGGAAGCTTTCTTT CASSPRTGGGEAFF
TRBJ1-1 TRBV21-1 - - TGTGCCAGCAGCAAGGGTCGGGATTTCCCTGAAGCTTTCTTT CASSKGRDFPEAFF
TRBJ2-1 TRBV5-1 - - TGCGCCAGCAGGGACAGTGGGTTCAATGAGCAGTTCTTC CASRDSGFNEQFF
TRBJ1-1 TRBV5-6 - - TGTGCCAGCAGCACCCGGCGGGAGATCACTGAAGCTTTCTTT CASSTRREITEAFF
TRBJ2-1 TRBV3-1/TRBV3-2 TRBD1 - TGTGCCAGCAGCTTCTTAGGGGGCAGGGGGTCCTACAATGAGCAGTTCTTC CASSFLGGRGSYNEQFF
TRBJ2-1 TRBV18 - - TGTGCCAGCTCACCCGCGGGAATATCCTACAATGAGCAGTTCTTC CASSPAGISYNEQFF
TRBJ1-5 TRBV19 - - TGTGCCAGTAACCCTCGCCCGGGGTATAGCAATCAGCCCCAGCATTTT CASNPRPGYSNQPQHF